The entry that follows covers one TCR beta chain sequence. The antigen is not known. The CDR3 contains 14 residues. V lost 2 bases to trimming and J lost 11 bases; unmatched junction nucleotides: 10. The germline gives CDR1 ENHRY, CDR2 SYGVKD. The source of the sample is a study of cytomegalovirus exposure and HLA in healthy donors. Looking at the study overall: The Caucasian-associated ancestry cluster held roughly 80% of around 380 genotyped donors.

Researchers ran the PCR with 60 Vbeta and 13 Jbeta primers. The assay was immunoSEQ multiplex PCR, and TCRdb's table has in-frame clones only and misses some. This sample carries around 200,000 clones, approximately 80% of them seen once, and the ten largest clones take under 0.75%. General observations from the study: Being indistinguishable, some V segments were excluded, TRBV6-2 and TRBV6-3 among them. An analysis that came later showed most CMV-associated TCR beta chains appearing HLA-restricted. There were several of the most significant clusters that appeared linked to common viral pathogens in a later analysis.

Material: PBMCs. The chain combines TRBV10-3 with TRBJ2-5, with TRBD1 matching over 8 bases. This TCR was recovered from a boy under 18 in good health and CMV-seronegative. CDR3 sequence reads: CAISEGQGTWEQYF. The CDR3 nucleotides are TGTGCCATCAGTGAGGGACAGGGAACGTGGGAGCAGTACTTC.